Listed here are 5 T cell receptor beta chains from one sample, sequenced in a study of cytomegalovirus exposure and HLA in healthy donors. The PCR used 60 Vbeta and 13 Jbeta primers. Measured with immunoSEQ multiplex PCR; TCRdb has only the in-frame clones, and not every one. The repertoire consists of about 110,000 clones, with more than 70% occurring once and the leading ten covering 2% to 3%. The sequencing input was PBMCs. The receptor source for this set is a man in his forties or fifties in good health and CMV-seronegative.

This chain joins TRBV7-9 and TRBJ2-2; TRBD2 is a possible D gene (5 bases). The CDR3 has 15 residues. Trimming took 11 bases from V and 1 from J, leaving 17 bases between them. The germline CDR1 and CDR2 sequences are SEHNR and FQNEAQ (reference sequence). The CDR3 sequence is CAFRLGRQNTGELFF. The CDR3 DNA reads as TGTGCCTTCCGATTGGGGAGACAGAACACCGGGGAGCTGTTTTTT.

This clone appeared a few times. The chain links TRBV5-1 to TRBJ1-1; TRBD1 matches 10 bases. Per germline, CDR1 SGHRS and CDR2 YFSETQ. This CDR3 has 16 amino acids. With 4 bases clipped from V and 5 bases from J, the junction kept 11 bases outside the gene matches. DNA for the CDR3: TGCGCCAGCAGCCCGATCTATGGGACAGGGGAAACTGAAGCTTTCTTT. It specifies CASSPIYGTGETEAFF.

This chain's CDR3 is CASSFSGTGTSFNSPLHF. CDR3 sequence (DNA): TGTGCCAGCAGTTTCTCCGGGACAGGGACAAGCTTTAATTCACCCCTCCACTTT. V is TRBV27 and J is TRBJ1-6; 9 bases match TRBD1. The CDR3 consists of 18 residues. Germline CDR1 reads MNHEY; CDR2 reads SMNVEV (reference sequence). The V segment lost 3 bases and the J segment 6 bases; nucleotides outside the gene matches: 12.

The CDR3 protein is CASSPSGGRETQYF. The CDR3 region has the DNA TGTGCCAGCAGCCCTAGCGGGGGTCGGGAGACCCAGTACTTC. The chain uses TRBV7-7 and TRBJ2-5; 10 bases map to TRBD2. The germline V gene encodes CDR1 SSHAT and CDR2 FNYEAQ (reference sequence). The CDR3 contains 14 residues. J lost 5 bases, V lost 5 bases, and 5 bases had no gene match. The variable domain in full, completed from reference TRBV7-7 and TRBJ2-5, reads GAGVSQSPRYKVTKRGQDVTLRCDPISSHATLYWYQQALGQGPEFLTYFNYEAQPDKSGLPSDRFSAERPEGSISTLTIQRTEQRDSAMYRCASSPSGGRETQYFGPGTRLLVL.

This sequence joins TRBV4-1 and TRBJ2-7, with TRBD1 matching over 9 bases. Germline V gene data show CDR1 as MGHRA and CDR2 as YSYEKL. This CDR3 region has 15 residues. Trimming cost V 1 base and J 2 bases; bases outside gene matches: 3. In nucleotides, the CDR3 is TGCGCCAGCAGCCAAGGGACAGGGGTCCCCTACGAGCAGTACTTC. The encoded protein is CASSQGTGVPYEQYF.